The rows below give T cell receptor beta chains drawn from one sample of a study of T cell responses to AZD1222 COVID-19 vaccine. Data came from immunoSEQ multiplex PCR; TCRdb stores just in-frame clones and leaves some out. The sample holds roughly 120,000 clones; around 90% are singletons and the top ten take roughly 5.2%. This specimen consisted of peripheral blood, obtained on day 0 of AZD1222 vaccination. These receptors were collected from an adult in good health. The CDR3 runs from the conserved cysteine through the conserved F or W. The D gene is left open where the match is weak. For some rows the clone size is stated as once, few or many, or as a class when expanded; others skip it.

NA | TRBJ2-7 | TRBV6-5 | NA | CASMGAGEQYF | TGTGCCAGCATGGGGGCGGGCGAGCAGTACTTC
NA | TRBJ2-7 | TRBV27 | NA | CASCPLGCYEQYF | TGTGCCAGTTGTCCCTTAGGATGCTACGAGCAGTACTTC
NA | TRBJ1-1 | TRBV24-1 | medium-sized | CATSGPNTEAFF | TGTGCCACCAGTGGACCTAACACTGAAGCTTTCTTT
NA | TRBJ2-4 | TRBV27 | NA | CASSLEGPPLAKNIQYF | TGTGCCAGCAGTTTGGAGGGGCCCCCCCTAGCCAAAAACATTCAGTACTTC
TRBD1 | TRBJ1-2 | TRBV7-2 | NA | CASSTGQGPFYGYTF | TGTGCCAGCAGCACCGGACAGGGCCCTTTTTATGGCTACACCTTC
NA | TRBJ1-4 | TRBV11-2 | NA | CASSRNGGTGEKLFF | TGTGCCAGCAGCCGAAACGGTGGTACGGGTGAAAAACTGTTTTTT
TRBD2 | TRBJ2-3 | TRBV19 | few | CASSMLAADTQYF | TGTGCCAGTAGTATGCTAGCGGCAGATACGCAGTATTTT
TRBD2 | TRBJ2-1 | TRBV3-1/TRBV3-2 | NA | CASSQEWGEGTSPTGGNEQFF | TGTGCCAGCAGCCAAGAATGGGGCGAAGGGACTAGCCCTACTGGCGGCAATGAGCAGTTCTTC
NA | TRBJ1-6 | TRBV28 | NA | CASHDPGVGSYNSPLHF | TGTGCCAGCCACGACCCGGGGGTCGGCTCCTATAATTCACCCCTCCACTTT
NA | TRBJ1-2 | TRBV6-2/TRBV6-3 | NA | CASSNPPGRNYGYTF | TGTGCCAGCAGTAACCCTCCGGGACGGAACTATGGCTACACCTTC
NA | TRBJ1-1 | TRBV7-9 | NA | CASSLEQMNTEAFF | TGTGCCAGCAGCTTAGAACAGATGAACACTGAAGCTTTCTTT
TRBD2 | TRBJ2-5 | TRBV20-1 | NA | CSASPPGLAVPYPYF | TGCAGTGCTAGTCCACCGGGACTAGCGGTACCCTACCCGTACTTC
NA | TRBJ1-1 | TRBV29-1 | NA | CSVGDDTEAFF | TGCAGCGTTGGGGATGACACTGAAGCTTTCTTT
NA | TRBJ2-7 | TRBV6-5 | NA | CASSRYPDSSYEQYF | TGTGCCAGCAGCCGGTACCCCGACAGTTCCTACGAGCAGTACTTC
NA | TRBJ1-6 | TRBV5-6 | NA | CASSLRAAASPLHF | TGTGCCAGCAGCTTAAGGGCGGCAGCATCACCCCTCCACTTT
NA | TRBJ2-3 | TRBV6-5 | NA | CASSPQWSSDTQYF | TGTGCCAGCAGTCCCCAGTGGAGTTCAGATACGCAGTATTTT
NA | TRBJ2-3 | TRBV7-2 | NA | CASSYVPTPDTQYF | TGTGCCAGCAGCTATGTACCGACCCCAGATACGCAGTATTTT
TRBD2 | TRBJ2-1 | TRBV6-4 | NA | CASSDGLADSYNEQFF | TGTGCCAGCAGTGATGGACTAGCGGATTCCTACAATGAGCAGTTCTTC
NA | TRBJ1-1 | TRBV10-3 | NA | CAIRGGERAEAFF | TGTGCCATCAGGGGGGGGGAGCGCGCTGAAGCTTTCTTT
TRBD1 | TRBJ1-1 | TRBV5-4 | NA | CASSRGQGAMNTEAFF | TGTGCCAGCAGCCGGGGACAGGGTGCTATGAACACTGAAGCTTTCTTT
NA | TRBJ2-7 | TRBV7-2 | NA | CASSDTTYEQYF | TGTGCCAGCTCTGACACCACCTACGAGCAGTACTTC
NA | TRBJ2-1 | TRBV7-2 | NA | CASSLKGFAVYLYNEQFF | TGTGCCAGCAGCTTAAAAGGATTTGCCGTGTATCTGTACAATGAGCAGTTCTTC
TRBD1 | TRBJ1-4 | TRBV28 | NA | CASIGTAATNEKLFF | TGTGCCAGCATTGGGACAGCTGCAACTAATGAAAAACTGTTTTTT
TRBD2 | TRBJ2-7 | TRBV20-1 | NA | CSASLVAGYEQYF | TGCAGTGCTAGTCTTGTAGCGGGCTACGAGCAGTACTTC
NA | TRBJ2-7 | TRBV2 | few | CASSDSRGRTSYEQYF | TGTGCCAGCAGTGATTCGAGGGGCCGTACCTCCTACGAGCAGTACTTC
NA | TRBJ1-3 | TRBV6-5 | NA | CASRPISLNTIYF | TGTGCCAGCAGGCCGATCTCATTAAACACCATATATTTT
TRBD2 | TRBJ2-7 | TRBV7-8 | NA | CASSLTSGASYEQYF | TGTGCCAGCAGCCTGACTAGCGGGGCGTCCTACGAGCAGTACTTC
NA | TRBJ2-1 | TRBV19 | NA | CASSGSSYNEQFF | TGTGCCAGTAGCGGGAGCTCCTACAATGAGCAGTTCTTC
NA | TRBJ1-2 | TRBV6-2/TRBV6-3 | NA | CASSDIKTGSGYTF | TGTGCCAGCAGCGATATAAAAACAGGGTCTGGCTACACCTTC
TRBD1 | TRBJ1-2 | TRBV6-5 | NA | CASSLLTGNYGYTF | TGTGCCAGCAGCCTCCTGACAGGGAACTATGGCTACACCTTC
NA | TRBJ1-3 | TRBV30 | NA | CAWSVTLNSGNTIYF | TGTGCCTGGAGTGTCACGCTGAACTCTGGAAACACCATATATTTT
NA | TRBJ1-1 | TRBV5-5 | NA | CASSPRGNTEAFF | TGTGCCAGCAGCCCCAGGGGGAACACTGAAGCTTTCTTT
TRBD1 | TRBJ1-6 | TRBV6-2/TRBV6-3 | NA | CASSRGTDSSPLHF | TGTGCCAGCAGCCGAGGGACAGATTCTTCACCCCTCCACTTT
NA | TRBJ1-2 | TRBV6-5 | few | CASSTPGDGYTF | TGTGCCAGCAGCACACCAGGGGATGGCTACACCTTC
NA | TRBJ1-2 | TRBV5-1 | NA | CASRLVDRTGYTF | TGCGCCAGCAGATTGGTGGACAGAACTGGCTACACCTTC
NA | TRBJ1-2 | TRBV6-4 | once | CASSEGSGYTF | TGTGCCAGCAGTGAAGGGAGCGGCTACACCTTC
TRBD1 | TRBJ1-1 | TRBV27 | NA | CASSLRPGQASFNTEAFF | TGTGCCAGCAGTTTACGTCCGGGACAGGCCTCCTTCAACACTGAAGCTTTCTTT
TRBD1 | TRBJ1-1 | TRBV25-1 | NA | CASTPGTGGTEAFF | TGTGCCAGCACCCCCGGGACAGGGGGGACTGAAGCTTTCTTT
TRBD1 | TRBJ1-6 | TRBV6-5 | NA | CASSFFPTGYSPLHF | TGTGCCAGCAGTTTTTTCCCGACAGGGTATTCACCCCTCCACTTT
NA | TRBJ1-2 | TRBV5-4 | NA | CASSLDASVNYGYTF | TGTGCCAGCAGCTTGGACGCGAGTGTTAACTATGGCTACACCTTC
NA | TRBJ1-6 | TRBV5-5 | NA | CASSLEAARSSYNSPLHF | TGTGCCAGCAGCTTGGAAGCAGCCCGGAGCTCCTATAATTCACCCCTCCACTTT
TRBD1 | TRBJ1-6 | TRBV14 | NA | CASSPDRVGSPLHF | TGTGCCAGCAGTCCGGACAGGGTCGGATCACCCCTCCACTTT
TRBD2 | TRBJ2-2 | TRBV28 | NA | CASSLFSAGGTGELFF | TGTGCCAGCAGTTTATTCTCAGCGGGGGGTACCGGGGAGCTGTTTTTT
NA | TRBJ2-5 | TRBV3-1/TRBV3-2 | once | CASSQNAFRWSQYF | TGTGCCAGCAGCCAAAACGCCTTTCGCTGGTCCCAGTACTTC
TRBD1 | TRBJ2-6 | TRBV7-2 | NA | CASSPSPGTGAGANVLTF | TGTGCCAGCAGCCCGAGTCCCGGGACAGGGGCTGGGGCCAACGTCCTGACTTTC
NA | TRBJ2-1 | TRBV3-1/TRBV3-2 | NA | CASSLGGPYNEQFF | TGTGCCAGCAGCCTTGGGGGACCTTACAATGAGCAGTTCTTC